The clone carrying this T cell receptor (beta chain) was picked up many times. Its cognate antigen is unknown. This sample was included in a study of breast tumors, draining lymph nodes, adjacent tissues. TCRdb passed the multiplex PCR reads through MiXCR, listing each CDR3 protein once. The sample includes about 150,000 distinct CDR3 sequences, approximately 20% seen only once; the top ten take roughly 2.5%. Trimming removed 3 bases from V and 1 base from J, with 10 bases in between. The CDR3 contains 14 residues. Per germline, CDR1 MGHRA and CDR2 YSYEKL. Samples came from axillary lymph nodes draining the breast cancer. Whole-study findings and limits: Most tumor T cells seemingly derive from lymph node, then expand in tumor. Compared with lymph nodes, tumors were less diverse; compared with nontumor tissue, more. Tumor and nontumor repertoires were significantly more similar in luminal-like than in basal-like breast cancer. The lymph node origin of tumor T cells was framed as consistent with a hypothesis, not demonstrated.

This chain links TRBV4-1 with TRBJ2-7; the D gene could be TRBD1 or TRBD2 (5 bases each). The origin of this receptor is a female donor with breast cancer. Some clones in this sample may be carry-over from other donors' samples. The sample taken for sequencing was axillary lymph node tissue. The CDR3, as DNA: TGCGCCAGCAGCCATGGGACGGGATCCTACGAGCAGTACTTC. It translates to CASSHGTGSYEQYF.